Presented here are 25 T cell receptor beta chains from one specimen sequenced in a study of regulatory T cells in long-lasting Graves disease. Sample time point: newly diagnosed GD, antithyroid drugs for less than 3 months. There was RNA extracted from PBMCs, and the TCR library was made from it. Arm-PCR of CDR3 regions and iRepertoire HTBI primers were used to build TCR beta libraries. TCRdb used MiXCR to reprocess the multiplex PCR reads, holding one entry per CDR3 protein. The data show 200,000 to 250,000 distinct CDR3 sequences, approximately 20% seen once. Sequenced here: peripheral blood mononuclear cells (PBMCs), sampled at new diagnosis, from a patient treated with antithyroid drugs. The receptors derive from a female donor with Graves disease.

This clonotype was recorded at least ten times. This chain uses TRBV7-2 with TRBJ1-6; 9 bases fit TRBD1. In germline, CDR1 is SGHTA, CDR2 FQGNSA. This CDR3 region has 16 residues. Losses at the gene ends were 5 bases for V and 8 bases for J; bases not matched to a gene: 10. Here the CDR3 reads CASSIEQTGGYSPLHF. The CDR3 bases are TGTGCCAGCAGCATCGAACAGACAGGGGGGTATTCACCCCTCCACTTT.

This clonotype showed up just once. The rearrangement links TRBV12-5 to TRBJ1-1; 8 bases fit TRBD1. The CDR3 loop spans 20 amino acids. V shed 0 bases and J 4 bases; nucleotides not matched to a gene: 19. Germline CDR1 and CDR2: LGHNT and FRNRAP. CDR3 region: CASGLVNPGQALREGTEAFF. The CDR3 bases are TGTGCTAGTGGTTTGGTGAACCCGGGACAGGCGCTTAGGGAGGGCACTGAAGCTTTCTTT.

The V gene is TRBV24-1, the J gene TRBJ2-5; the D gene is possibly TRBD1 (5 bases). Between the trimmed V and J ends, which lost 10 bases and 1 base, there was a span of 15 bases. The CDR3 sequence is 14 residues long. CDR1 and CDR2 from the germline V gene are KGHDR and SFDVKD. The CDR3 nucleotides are TGTGCCACAAGAGACAGTGACGGCCAAGAGACCCAGTACTTC. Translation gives CATRDSDGQETQYF.

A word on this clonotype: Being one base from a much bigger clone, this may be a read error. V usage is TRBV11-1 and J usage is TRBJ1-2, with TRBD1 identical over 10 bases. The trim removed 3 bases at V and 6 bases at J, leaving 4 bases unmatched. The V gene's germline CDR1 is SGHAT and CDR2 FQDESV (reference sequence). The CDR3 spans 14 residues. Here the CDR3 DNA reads TGTGCCAGCAGCTTTGACAGGGGGCAGGATGGCTACACCTTC. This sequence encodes CASSFDRGQDGYTF.

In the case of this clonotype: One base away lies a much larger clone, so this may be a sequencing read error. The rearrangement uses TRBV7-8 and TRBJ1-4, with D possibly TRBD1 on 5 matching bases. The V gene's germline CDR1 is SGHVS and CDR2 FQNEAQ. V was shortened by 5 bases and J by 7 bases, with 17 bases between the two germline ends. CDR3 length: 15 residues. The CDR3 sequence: CASSEGSGTGEKLFF. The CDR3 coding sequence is TGTGCCAGCAGCGAGGGTTCAGGGACTGGTGAAAAACTGTTTTTT.

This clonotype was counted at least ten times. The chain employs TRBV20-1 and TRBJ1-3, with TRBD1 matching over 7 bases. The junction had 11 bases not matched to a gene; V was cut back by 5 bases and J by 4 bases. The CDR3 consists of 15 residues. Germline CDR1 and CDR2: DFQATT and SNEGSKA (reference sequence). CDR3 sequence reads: CSAPFSGQVGNTIYF. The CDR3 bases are TGCAGTGCTCCCTTCTCCGGACAGGTGGGAAACACCATATATTTT.

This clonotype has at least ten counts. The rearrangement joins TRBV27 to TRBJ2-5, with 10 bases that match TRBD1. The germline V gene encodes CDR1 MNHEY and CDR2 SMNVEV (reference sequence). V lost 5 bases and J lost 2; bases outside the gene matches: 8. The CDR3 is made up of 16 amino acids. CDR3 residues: CASSLRTGGRQETQYF. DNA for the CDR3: TGTGCCAGCAGTCTTAGGACAGGGGGGAGGCAAGAGACCCAGTACTTC.

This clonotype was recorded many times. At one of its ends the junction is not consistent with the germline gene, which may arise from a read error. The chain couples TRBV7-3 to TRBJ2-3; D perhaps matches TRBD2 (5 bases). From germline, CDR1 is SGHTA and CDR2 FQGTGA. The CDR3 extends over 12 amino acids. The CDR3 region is CASSLTRDTQYF. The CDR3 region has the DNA TGTGCCAGCAGCCTAACTAGAGATACGCAGTATTTT. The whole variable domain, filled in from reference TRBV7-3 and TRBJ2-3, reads GAGVSQTPSNKVTEKGKYVELRCDPISGHTALYWYRQSLGQGPEFLIYFQGTGAADDSGLPNDRFFAVRPEGSVSTLKIQRTERGDSAVYLCASSLTRDTQYFGPGTRLTVL.

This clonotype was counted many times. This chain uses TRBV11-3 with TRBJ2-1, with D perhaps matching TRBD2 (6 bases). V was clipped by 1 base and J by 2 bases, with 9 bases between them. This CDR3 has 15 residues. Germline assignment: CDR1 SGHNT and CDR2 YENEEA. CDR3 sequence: CASSLVLAAYNEQFF. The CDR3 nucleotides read TGTGCCAGCAGCTTAGTCTTAGCGGCCTACAATGAGCAGTTCTTC.

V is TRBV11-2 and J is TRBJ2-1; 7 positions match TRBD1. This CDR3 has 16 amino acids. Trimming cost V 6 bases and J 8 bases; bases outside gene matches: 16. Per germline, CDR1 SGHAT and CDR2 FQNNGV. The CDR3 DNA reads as TGTGCCAGCAGTCCCTCCGGGACAGACCTAAACGATGAGCAGTTCTTC. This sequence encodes CASSPSGTDLNDEQFF.

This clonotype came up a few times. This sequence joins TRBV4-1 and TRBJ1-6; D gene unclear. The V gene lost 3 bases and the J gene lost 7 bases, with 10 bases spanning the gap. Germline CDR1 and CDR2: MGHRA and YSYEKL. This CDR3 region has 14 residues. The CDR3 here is CASSHPAPNSPLHF. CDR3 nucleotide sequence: TGCGCCAGCAGCCATCCCGCGCCGAATTCACCCCTCCACTTT.

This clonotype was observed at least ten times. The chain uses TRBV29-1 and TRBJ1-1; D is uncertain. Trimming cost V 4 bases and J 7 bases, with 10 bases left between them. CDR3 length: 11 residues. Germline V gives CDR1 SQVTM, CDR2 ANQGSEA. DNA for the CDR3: TGCAGCGTTGGGGAGGCATTTGAAGCTTTCTTT. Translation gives CSVGEAFEAFF.

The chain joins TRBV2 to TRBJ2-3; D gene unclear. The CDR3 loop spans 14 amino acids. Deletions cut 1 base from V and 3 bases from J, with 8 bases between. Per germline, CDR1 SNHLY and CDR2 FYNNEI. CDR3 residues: CASSEVSVTDTQYF. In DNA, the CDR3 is TGTGCCAGCAGTGAAGTGTCGGTGACAGATACGCAGTATTTT.

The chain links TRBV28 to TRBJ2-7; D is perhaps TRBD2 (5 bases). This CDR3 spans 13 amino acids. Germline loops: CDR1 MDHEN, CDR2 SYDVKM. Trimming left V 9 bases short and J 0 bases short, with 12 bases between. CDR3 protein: CASRGWDSYEQYF. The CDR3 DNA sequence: TGTGCCAGTCGGGGATGGGACTCCTACGAGCAGTACTTC.

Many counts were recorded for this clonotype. The CDR3 DNA reads TGTGCCAGCAGCCTGCTCCTTTATGACAATCAGCCCCAGCATTTT. Translating gives CASSLLLYDNQPQHF. The chain carries TRBV5-5 and TRBJ1-5; no reliable D call. The V end was cut by 4 bases, the J end by 3 bases, with 14 bases between. The V gene's germline CDR1 is SGHKS and CDR2 YYEKEE (reference sequence). This CDR3 contains 15 residues. The full variable domain, in which reference TRBV5-5 and TRBJ1-5 provide the parts outside the CDR3, is DAGVTQSPTHLIKTRGQQVTLRCSPISGHKSVSWYQQVLGQGPQFIFQYYEKEERGRGNFPDRFSARQFPNYSSELNVNALLLGDSALYLCASSLLLYDNQPQHFGDGTRLSIL.

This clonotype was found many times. The CDR3 DNA sequence: TGTGCCAGCAGCACCCTCAGGAGCGGGAACTACGAGCAGTACTTC. Amino acids: CASSTLRSGNYEQYF. The J gene is TRBJ2-7, the V gene TRBV7-9, with 7 bases fitting TRBD2. Per germline, CDR1 SEHNR and CDR2 FQNEAQ (reference sequence). The ends lost 5 bases at V and 3 bases at J; junction bases unmatched: 10. CDR3 length: 15 amino acids.

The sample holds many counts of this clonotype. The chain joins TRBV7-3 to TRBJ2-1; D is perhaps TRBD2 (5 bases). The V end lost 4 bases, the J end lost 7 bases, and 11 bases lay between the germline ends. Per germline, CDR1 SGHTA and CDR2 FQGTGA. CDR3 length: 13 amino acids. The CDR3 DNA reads TGTGCCAGCAGCTCCGGGATTTTGAATGAGCAGTTCTTC. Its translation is CASSSGILNEQFF.

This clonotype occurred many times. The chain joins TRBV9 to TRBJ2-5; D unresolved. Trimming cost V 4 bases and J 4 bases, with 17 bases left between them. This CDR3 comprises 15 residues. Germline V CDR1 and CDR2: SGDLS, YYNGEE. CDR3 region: CASSSRAAKGETQYF. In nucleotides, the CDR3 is TGTGCCAGCAGCTCTAGGGCCGCAAAAGGAGAGACCCAGTACTTC.

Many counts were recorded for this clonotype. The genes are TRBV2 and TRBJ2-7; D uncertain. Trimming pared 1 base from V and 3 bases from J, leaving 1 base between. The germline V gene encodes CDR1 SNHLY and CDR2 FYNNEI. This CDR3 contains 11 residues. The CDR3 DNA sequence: TGTGCCAGCAGTGAAGGCTACGAGCAGTACTTC. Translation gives CASSEGYEQYF.

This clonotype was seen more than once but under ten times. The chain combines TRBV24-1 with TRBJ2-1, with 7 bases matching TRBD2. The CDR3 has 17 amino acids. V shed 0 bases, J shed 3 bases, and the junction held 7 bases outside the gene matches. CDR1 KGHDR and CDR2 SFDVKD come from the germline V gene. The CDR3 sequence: CATSDLRAGAGYNEQFF. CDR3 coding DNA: TGTGCCACCAGTGATTTGCGGGCGGGAGCTGGCTACAATGAGCAGTTCTTC.

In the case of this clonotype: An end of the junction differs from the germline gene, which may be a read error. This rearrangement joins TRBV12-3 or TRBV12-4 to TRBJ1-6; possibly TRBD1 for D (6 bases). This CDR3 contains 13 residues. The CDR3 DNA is TGCGCCAGCAGGTCAGGGGCGCAGACACCCCTCCACTTT. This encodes CASRSGAQTPLHF.

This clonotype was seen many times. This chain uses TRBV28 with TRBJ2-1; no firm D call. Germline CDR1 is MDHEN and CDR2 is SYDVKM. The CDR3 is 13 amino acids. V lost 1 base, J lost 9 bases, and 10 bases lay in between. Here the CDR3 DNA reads TGTGCCAGCAGTTTATTTGGGAAGGGTGAGCAGTTCTTC. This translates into CASSLFGKGEQFF.

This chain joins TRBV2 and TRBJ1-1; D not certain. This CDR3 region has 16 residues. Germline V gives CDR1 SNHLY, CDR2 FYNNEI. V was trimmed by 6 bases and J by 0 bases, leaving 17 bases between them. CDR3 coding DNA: TGTGCCAGCAGCGCCGGGAGGCAGAGAATGAACACTGAAGCTTTCTTT. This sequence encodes CASSAGRQRMNTEAFF.

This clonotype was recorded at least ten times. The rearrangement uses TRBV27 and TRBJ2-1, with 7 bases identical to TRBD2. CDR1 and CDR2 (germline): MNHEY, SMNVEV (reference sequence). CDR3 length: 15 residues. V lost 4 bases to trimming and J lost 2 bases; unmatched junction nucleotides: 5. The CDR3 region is CASSWGDYPYNEQFF. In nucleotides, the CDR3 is TGTGCCAGCAGTTGGGGGGACTATCCCTACAATGAGCAGTTCTTC.

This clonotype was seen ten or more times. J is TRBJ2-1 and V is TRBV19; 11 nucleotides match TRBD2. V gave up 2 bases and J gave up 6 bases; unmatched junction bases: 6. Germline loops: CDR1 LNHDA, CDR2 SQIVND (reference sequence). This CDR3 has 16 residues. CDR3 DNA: TGTGCCAGTAGTATAACTAGCGGGAGCATCGGCAATGAGCAGTTCTTC. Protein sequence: CASSITSGSIGNEQFF. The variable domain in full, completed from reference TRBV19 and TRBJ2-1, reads DGGITQSPKYLFRKEGQNVTLSCEQNLNHDAMYWYRQDPGQGLRLIYYSQIVNDFQKGDIAEGYSVSREKKESFPLTVTSAQKNPTAFYLCASSITSGSIGNEQFFGPGTRLTVL.